The 7 T cell receptor beta chains listed next were all sequenced from one sample in a study of T-cell memory formation after mild COVID-19. Using its own MiXCR run on the 5' RACE reads, TCRdb lists one record per CDR3 protein. This sample has hundreds of thousands of distinct CDR3 sequences, with roughly 20% found just once. Material for sequencing was PBMCs or a T cell subset sorted from them (not recorded which). Receptors originate from an adult woman who had mild COVID-19 (a few samples of this study predate the infection). Cell type and time point are not known.

This chain joins TRBV7-6 and TRBJ2-1; D possibly matches TRBD1 or TRBD2 (5 bases each). This CDR3 is 17 amino acids long. Trimming shortened V by 5 bases and J by 5 bases, and 22 bases separated the two germline ends. Germline loops: CDR1 SGHVS, CDR2 FNYEAQ. CDR3 in amino acids: CASSRGQAEIRHNEQFF. As DNA, the CDR3 is TGTGCCAGCAGCCGCGGACAAGCGGAAATTAGACACAATGAGCAGTTCTTC.

The chain joins TRBV2 to TRBJ1-2; tentatively, D is TRBD1 (5 bases). Deletions cut 7 bases from V and 4 bases from J, with 16 bases between. The CDR3 spans 14 residues. Germline CDR1 reads SNHLY; CDR2 reads FYNNEI. In nucleotides, the CDR3 is TGTGCCAGCATATCACAGGCGAGTAGCTATGGCTACACCTTC. Its protein product is CASISQASSYGYTF.

The chain joins TRBV7-6 to TRBJ2-7, with TRBD2 matching over 9 bases. This CDR3 region has 14 residues. Germline lookup yields CDR1 SGHVS and CDR2 FNYEAQ. V was pared by 5 bases and J by 6 bases, with 8 bases of the junction left unmatched. CDR3 in amino acids: CASSVSGSASEQYF. CDR3 DNA sequence: TGTGCCAGCAGCGTTAGCGGGAGTGCCTCCGAGCAGTACTTC.

The sample holds a few counts of this clonotype. V and J are TRBV20-1 and TRBJ1-1; 7 nucleotides match TRBD1. In germline, CDR1 is DFQATT, CDR2 SNEGSKA (reference sequence). V shed 5 bases, J shed 5 bases, and the junction held 14 bases outside the gene matches. The CDR3 contains 15 residues. The CDR3 nucleotides read TGCAGTGCTCCAAACTACCGACAGGGAGGGACTGAAGCTTTCTTT. Amino acids: CSAPNYRQGGTEAFF.

The chain joins TRBV7-9 to TRBJ2-2; D gene uncertain. V was pared by 6 bases and J by 4 bases, with 9 bases between. The CDR3 totals 13 residues. In germline, CDR1 is SEHNR, CDR2 FQNEAQ (reference sequence). In nucleotides, the CDR3 is TGTGCCAGCAGGCCAACCATCACCGGGGAGCTGTTTTTT. Translated: CASRPTITGELFF.

This clonotype was found once. This chain connects TRBV19 to TRBJ2-1; a possible D gene is TRBD2 (5 bases). Trimming took 9 bases from V and 9 from J, leaving 12 bases between them. Germline-derived CDR1 and CDR2 are LNHDA and SQIVND (reference sequence). The length of the CDR3 is 11 residues. CDR3 protein: CASLGMSEQFF. For the CDR3, the DNA is TGTGCCAGCCTCGGGATGTCTGAGCAGTTCTTC.

The table lists this clonotype with a few counts. The chain employs TRBV12-3 or TRBV12-4 and TRBJ1-1; D might be TRBD1 (6 bases). Trimming took 6 bases from V and 1 from J, leaving 9 bases between them. The CDR3 extends over 13 amino acids. The CDR3 DNA is TGTGCCAGCAGACACAGGGAGAACACTGAAGCTTTCTTT. Its translation: CASRHRENTEAFF.